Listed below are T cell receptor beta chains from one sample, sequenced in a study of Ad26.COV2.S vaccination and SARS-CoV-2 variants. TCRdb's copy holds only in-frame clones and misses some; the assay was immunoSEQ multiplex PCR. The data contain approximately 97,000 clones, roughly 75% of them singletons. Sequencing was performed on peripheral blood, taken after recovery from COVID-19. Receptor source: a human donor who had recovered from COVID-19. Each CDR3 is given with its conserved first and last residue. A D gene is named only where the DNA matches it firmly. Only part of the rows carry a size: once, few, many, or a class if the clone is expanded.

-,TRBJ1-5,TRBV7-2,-,CASSLGPPAASNQPQHF,TGTGCCAGCAGCTTAGGCCCCCCGGCGGCTAGCAATCAGCCCCAGCATTTT
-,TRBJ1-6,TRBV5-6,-,CASSRIRTYNSPLHF,TGTGCCAGCAGCCGCATTCGAACCTATAATTCACCCCTCCACTTT
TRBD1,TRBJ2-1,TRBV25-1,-,CASRATTTGNNEQFF,TGTGCCAGCAGAGCAACAACGACAGGGAACAATGAGCAGTTCTTC
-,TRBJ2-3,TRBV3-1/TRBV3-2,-,CASSQDAWTPPLPDTQYF,TGTGCCAGCAGCCAAGACGCCTGGACACCCCCACTTCCAGATACGCAGTATTTT
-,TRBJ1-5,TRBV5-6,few,CASSLGDGQPQHF,TGTGCCAGCAGCTTAGGGGATGGTCAGCCCCAGCATTTT
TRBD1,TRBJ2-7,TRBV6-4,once,CASSDSSRQGGLDEQYF,TGTGCCAGCAGTGACTCGAGTCGACAGGGGGGATTGGACGAGCAGTACTTC
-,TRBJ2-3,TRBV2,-,CASSPTRVRADTQYF,TGTGCCAGCAGTCCGACTAGGGTCCGGGCAGATACGCAGTATTTT
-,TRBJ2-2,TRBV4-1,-,CASSQGLLRRINTGELFF,TGCGCCAGCAGCCAAGGGTTATTGAGGAGGATTAACACCGGGGAGCTGTTTTTT
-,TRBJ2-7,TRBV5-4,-,CASSLTQGYEQYF,TGTGCCAGCAGCTTGACCCAGGGCTACGAGCAGTACTTC
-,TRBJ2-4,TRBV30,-,CAWSGVRLAKNIQYF,TGTGCCTGGAGCGGGGTTCGCTTAGCCAAAAACATTCAGTACTTC
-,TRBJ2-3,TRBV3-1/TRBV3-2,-,CASSQVNTVGDTQYF,TGTGCCAGCAGCCAAGTGAACACAGTGGGGGATACGCAGTATTTT
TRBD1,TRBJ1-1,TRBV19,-,CASSMGTGDTEAFF,TGTGCCAGTAGTATGGGGACAGGGGACACTGAAGCTTTCTTT
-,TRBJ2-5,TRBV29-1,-,CSEREQETQYF,TGCAGCGAAAGGGAGCAAGAGACCCAGTACTTC
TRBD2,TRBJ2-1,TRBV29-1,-,CSVGASGGAGEQFF,TGCAGCGTTGGGGCTAGCGGGGGGGCAGGTGAGCAGTTCTTC
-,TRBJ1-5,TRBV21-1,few,CASSKVTLSPRDQPQHF,TGTGCCAGCAGCAAAGTTACCCTTTCCCCCAGAGATCAGCCCCAGCATTTT
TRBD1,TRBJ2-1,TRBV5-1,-,CASSYGQGLYNEQFF,TGCGCCAGCAGCTACGGACAGGGGCTCTACAATGAGCAGTTCTTC
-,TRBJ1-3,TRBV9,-,CASSVGIGRSSGNTIYF,TGTGCCAGCAGCGTAGGAATTGGGAGATCCTCTGGAAACACCATATATTTT
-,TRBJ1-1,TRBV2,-,CASSEGEGPWTEAFF,TGTGCCAGCAGTGAAGGGGAGGGGCCTTGGACTGAAGCTTTCTTT
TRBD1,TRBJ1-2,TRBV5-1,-,CASRQPDRANYGYTF,TGCGCCAGCAGACAACCTGACAGGGCCAACTATGGCTACACCTTC
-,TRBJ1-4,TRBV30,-,CAWSVRSTNEKLFF,TGTGCCTGGAGTGTAAGGTCAACTAATGAAAAACTGTTTTTT
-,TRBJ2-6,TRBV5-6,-,CASSGTWVSGANVLTF,TGTGCCAGCAGCGGGACGTGGGTCTCTGGGGCCAACGTCCTGACTTTC
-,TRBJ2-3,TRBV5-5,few,CASSLFPTDTQYF,TGTGCCAGCAGTCTTTTTCCCACAGATACGCAGTATTTT